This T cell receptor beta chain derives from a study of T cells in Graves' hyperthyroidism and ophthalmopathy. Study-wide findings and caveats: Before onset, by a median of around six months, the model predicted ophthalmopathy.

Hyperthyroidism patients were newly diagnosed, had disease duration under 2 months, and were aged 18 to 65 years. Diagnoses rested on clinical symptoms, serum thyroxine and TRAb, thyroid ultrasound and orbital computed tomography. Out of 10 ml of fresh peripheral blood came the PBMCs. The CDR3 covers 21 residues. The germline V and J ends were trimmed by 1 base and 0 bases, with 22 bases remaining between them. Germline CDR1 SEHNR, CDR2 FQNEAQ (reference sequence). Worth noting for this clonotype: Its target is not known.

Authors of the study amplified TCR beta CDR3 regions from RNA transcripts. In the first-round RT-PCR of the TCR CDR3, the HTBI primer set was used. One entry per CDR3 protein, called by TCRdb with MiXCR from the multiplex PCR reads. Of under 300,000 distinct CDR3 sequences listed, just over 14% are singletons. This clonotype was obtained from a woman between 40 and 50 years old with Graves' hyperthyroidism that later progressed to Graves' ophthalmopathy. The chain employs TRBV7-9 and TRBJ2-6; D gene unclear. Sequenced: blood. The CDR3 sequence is CASSLVVPSPNHLSGANVLTF. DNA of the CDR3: TGTGCCAGCAGCTTAGTCGTTCCTTCCCCGAACCACCTCTCTGGGGCCAACGTCCTGACTTTC.